This T cell receptor (beta chain) was identified in a study of radiotherapy plus CTLA-4 blockade in lung cancer (dated by TCRdb to the late 2010s). Background for the entire study: Among enrolled patients, around 18% had an objective response and 25% to 35% reached disease control. General study outcomes and caveats: After treatment with radiotherapy and ipilimumab, TCR clones that originated in tumors expanded in peripheral blood. Early dynamic changes in blood T cell clones, together with increased serum interferon-beta after radiation, were reported as the strongest predictors of response.

In this study, focal radiation therapy paired with CTLA-4 blockade (ipilimumab) was tested in patients who had chemo-refractory metastatic non-small-cell lung cancer. The library was produced with the immunoSEQ multiplex PCR assay. The table was pulled from immuneACCESS by TCRdb, which kept in-frame rearrangements only. Such tables lose some clones; where checked, under half of the loss comes from unresolved V genes, and the rest has no known cause. The sample records around 26,000 clones, around 70% of which are singletons. The top ten constitute 3.6% of the sample. With regard to this clone: What this receptor recognizes is not known. The record has no base qualities; no much larger clone is one base away.

CDR3 length: 16 amino acids, cysteine to phenylalanine. The kept DNA is CDR3 alone, 48 bases in frame from the first base. For this chain, trimming is 3 bases at the V end and 2 bases at the J end, and the number of junction bases without a gene match is 12. The germline V gene (reference sequence) supplies CDR1 GTSNPN and CDR2 SVGIG. Material: peripheral blood, obtained from a patient treated with radiotherapy plus ipilimumab. The receptor comes from a human donor with non-small cell lung cancer who had stable disease on radiotherapy plus ipilimumab. The sequence joins TRBV30 to TRBJ2-5, with 7 middle bases fitting TRBD2. The DNA reads TGTGCCTGGAGGGTCCCCGGGGAGGGAGGACAAGAGACCCAGTACTTC. It is translated as CAWRVPGEGGQETQYF. The entire variable domain, with the stretches around the CDR3 drawn from the reference TRBV30 and TRBJ2-5 proteins, is SQTIHQWPATLVQPVGSPLSLECTVEGTSNPNLYWYRQAAGRGLQLLFYSVGIGQISSEVPQNLSASRPQDRQFILSSKKLLLSDSGFYLCAWRVPGEGGQETQYFGPGTRLLVL.